The 3 T cell receptor beta chains in this list originate from one sample, sequenced in a study of molecular identifiers for immune sequencing clone quantification. TCRdb used MiXCR to reprocess the PCR reads, holding one entry per CDR3 protein. The sample shows 55,000 to 75,000 distinct CDR3 sequences, about 18% of them seen only once. The sequenced sample consisted of naive CD8+ T cells from blood, with Jurkat cell RNA spiked in. Noted subset: FACS-sorted CD8+CD4-CCR7+CD45RA+ naive T cells. The receptors come from a human donor in good health. Some libraries in this study had Jurkat cell RNA spiked in.

This clonotype was counted ten times or more. The chain combines TRBV12-3 or TRBV12-4 with TRBJ1-4; TRBD1 is a possible D gene (5 bases). V shed 6 bases and J shed 7 bases, with 15 bases lying between them. The CDR3 is 14 residues long. CDR3: CASRQAGLGEKLFF. The CDR3 nucleotides are TGTGCCAGCAGACAGGCGGGGTTAGGTGAAAAACTGTTTTTT.

This clonotype occurred many times. The chain combines TRBV27 with TRBJ2-1, with D tentatively TRBD2 (6 bases). CDR1 is MNHEY and CDR2 is SMNVEV in the germline V gene (reference sequence). Trimming pared 2 bases from V and 5 bases from J, leaving 22 bases between. This CDR3 is built from 18 residues. CDR3 DNA sequence: TGTGCCAGCAGTTTACCCCCGCCCTTTCTAGCGTATCACAATGAGCAGTTCTTC. Protein sequence: CASSLPPPFLAYHNEQFF.

In its sample, this clonotype was seen many times. The chain has TRBV6-5 and TRBJ2-7; D is undetermined. The V gene's germline CDR1 is MNHEY and CDR2 SVGAGI. Trimming took off 1 base at V and 2 bases at J, with 6 bases between the two ends. This CDR3 contains 13 residues. CDR3 loop: CASSYLGTYEQYF. The DNA for the CDR3 is TGTGCCAGCAGTTACTTGGGCACCTACGAGCAGTACTTC.